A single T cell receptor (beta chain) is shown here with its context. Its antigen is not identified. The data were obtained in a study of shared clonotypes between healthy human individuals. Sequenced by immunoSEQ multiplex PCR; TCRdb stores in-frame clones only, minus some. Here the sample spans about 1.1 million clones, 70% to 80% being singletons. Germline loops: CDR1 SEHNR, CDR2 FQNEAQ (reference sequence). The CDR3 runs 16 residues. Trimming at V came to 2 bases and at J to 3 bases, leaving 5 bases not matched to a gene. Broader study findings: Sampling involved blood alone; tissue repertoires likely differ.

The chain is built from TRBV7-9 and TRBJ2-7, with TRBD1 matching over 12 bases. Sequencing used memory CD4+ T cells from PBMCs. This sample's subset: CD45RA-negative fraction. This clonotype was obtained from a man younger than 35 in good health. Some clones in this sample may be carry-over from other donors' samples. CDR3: CASSLSGTGGYYEQYF. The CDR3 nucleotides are TGTGCCAGCAGCTTATCTGGGACAGGGGGCTACTACGAGCAGTACTTC.